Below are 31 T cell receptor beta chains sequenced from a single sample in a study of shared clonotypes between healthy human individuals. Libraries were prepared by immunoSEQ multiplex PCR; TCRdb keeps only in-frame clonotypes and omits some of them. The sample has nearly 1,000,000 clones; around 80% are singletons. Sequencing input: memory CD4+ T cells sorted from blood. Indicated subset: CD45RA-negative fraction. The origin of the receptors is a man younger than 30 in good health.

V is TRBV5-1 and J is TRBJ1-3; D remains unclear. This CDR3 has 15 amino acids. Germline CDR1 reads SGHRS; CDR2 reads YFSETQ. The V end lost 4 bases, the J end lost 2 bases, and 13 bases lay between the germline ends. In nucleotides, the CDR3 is TGCGCCAGCAGCAACGGAGATCTAACTGGAAACACCATATATTTT. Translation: CASSNGDLTGNTIYF.

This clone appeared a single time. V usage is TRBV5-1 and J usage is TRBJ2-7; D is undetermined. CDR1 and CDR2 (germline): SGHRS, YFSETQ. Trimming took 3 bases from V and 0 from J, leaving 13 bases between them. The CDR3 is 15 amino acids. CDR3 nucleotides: TGCGCCAGCAGCTCGAAGACCAGGAGCTCCTACGAGCAGTACTTC. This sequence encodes CASSSKTRSSYEQYF.

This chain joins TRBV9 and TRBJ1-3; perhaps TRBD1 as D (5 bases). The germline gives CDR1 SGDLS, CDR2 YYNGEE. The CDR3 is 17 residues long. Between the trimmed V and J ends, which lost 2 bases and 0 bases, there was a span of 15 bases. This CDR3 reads CASSVGGRQNSGNTIYF. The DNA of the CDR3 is TGTGCCAGCAGCGTGGGGGGACGCCAGAACTCTGGAAACACCATATATTTT. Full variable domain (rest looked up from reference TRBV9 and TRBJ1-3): DSGVTQTPKHLITATGQRVTLRCSPRSGDLSVYWYQQSLDQGLQFLIQYYNGEERAKGNILERFSAQQFPDLHSELNLSSLELGDSALYFCASSVGGRQNSGNTIYFGEGSWLTVV.

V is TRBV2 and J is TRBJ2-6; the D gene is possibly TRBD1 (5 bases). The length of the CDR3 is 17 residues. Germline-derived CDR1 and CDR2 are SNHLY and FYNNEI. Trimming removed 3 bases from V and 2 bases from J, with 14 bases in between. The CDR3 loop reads CASSDAGRWAGANVLTF. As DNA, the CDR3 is TGTGCCAGCAGTGACGCAGGGCGTTGGGCTGGGGCCAACGTCCTGACTTTC.

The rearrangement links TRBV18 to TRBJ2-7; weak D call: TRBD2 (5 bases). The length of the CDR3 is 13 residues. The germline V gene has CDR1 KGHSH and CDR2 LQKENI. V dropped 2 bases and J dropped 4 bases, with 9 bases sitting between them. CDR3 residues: CASSPRGMYEQYF. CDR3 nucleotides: TGTGCCAGCTCACCAAGAGGGATGTACGAGCAGTACTTC.

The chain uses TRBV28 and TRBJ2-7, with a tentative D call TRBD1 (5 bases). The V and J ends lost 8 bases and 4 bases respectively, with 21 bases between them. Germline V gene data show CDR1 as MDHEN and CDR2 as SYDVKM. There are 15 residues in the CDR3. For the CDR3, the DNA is TGTGCCAGCGTTGGGGCAGCGCTGTTCGGGTACGAGCAGTACTTC. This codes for CASVGAALFGYEQYF. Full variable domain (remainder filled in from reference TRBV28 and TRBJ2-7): DVKVTQSSRYLVKRTGEKVFLECVQDMDHENMFWYRQDPGLGLRLIYFSYDVKMKEKGDIPEGYSVSREKKERFSLILESASTNQTSMYLCASVGAALFGYEQYFGPGTRLTVT.

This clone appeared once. DNA for the CDR3: TGTGCCTGGAGGGCCAGGGACAGGGGGTCTGGAAACACCATATATTTT. It codes for CAWRARDRGSGNTIYF. This chain links TRBV30 with TRBJ1-3, with TRBD1 matching over 11 bases. Germline lookup yields CDR1 GTSNPN and CDR2 SVGIG (reference sequence). This CDR3 is built from 16 residues. The trim removed 3 bases at V and 1 base at J, leaving 5 bases unmatched.

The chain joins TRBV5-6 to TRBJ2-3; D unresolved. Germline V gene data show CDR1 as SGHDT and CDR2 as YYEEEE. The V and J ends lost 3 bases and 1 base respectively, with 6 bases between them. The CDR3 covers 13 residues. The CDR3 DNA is TGTGCCAGCAGCTCCAGAGGCACAGATACGCAGTATTTT. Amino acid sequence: CASSSRGTDTQYF.

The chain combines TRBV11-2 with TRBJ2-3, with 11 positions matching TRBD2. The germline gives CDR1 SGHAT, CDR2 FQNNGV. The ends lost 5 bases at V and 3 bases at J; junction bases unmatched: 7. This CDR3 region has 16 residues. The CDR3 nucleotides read TGTGCCAGCAGCCCCCTCCCTAGCGGGAGGACAGATACGCAGTATTTT. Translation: CASSPLPSGRTDTQYF.

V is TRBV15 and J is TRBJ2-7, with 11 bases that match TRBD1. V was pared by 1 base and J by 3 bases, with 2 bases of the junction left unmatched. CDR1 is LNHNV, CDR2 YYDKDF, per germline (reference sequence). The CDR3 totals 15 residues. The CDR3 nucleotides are TGTGCCACCAGCAGAGGGACAGGGGGCCTCTACGAGCAGTACTTC. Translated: CATSRGTGGLYEQYF.

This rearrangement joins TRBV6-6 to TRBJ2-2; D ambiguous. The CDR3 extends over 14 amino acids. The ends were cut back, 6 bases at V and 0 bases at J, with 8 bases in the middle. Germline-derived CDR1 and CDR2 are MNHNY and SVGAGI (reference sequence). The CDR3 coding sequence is TGTGCCAGCAGACCAGACCCGAACACCGGGGAGCTGTTTTTT. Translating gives CASRPDPNTGELFF.

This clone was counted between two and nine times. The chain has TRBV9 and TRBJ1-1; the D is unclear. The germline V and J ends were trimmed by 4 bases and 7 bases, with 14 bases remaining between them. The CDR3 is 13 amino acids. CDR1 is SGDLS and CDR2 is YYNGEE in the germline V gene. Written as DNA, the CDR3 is TGTGCCAGCAGCATCTGGGCGACGGGTGAAGCTTTCTTT. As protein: CASSIWATGEAFF.

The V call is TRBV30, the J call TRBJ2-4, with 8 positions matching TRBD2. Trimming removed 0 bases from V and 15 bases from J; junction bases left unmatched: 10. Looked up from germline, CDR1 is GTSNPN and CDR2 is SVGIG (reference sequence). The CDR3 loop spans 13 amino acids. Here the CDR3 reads CAWSVGGSGTRYF. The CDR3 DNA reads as TGTGCCTGGAGTGTAGGAGGTAGCGGGACCCGGTACTTC.

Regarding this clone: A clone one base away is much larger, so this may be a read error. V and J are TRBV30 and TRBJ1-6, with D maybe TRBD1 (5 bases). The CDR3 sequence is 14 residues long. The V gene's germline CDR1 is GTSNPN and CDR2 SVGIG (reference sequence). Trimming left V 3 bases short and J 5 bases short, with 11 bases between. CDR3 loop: CAWSRDGNNSPLHF. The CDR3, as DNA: TGTGCCTGGAGCCGGGACGGTAATAATTCACCCCTCCACTTT.

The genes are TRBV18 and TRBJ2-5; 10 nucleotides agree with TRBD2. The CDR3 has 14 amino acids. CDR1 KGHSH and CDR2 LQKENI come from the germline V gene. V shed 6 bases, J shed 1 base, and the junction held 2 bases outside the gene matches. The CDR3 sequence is CASSRTSGQETQYF. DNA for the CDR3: TGTGCCAGCTCCAGGACTAGCGGCCAAGAGACCCAGTACTTC.

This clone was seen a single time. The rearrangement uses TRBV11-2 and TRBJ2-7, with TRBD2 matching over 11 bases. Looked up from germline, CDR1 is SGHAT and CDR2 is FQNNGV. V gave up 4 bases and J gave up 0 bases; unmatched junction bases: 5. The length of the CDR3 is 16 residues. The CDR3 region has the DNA TGTGCCAGCAGCTACGGACTAGCGGGTCTCTCCTACGAGCAGTACTTC. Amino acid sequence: CASSYGLAGLSYEQYF. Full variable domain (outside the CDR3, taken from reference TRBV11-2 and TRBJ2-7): EAGVAQSPRYKIIEKRQSVAFWCNPISGHATLYWYQQILGQGPKLLIQFQNNGVVDDSQLPKDRFSAERLKGVDSTLKIQPAKLEDSAVYLCASSYGLAGLSYEQYFGPGTRLTVT.

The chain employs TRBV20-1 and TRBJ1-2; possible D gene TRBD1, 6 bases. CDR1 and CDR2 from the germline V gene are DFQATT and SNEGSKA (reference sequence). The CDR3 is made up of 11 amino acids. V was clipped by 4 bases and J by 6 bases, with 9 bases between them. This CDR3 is CSATKGDGYTF. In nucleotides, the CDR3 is TGCAGTGCTACCAAGGGGGATGGCTACACCTTC.

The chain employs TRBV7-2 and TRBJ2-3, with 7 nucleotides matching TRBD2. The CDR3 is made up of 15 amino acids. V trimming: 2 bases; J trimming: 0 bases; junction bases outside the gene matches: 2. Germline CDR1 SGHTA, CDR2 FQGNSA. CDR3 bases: TGTGCCAGCAGCTTATTTAGCGGGAGCACAGATACGCAGTATTTT. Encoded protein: CASSLFSGSTDTQYF.

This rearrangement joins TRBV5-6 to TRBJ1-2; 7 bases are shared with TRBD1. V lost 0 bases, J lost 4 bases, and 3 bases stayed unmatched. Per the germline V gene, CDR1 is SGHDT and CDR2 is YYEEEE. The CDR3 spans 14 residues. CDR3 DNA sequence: TGTGCCAGCAGCTTGGACAGGGGACGCTATGGCTACACCTTC. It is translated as CASSLDRGRYGYTF.

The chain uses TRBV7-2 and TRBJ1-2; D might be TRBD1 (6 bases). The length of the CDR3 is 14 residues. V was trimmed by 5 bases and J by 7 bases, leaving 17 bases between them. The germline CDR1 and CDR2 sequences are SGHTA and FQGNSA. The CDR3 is CASSLNRAMGGYTF. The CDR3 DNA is TGTGCCAGCAGCCTAAACAGGGCAATGGGTGGCTACACCTTC.

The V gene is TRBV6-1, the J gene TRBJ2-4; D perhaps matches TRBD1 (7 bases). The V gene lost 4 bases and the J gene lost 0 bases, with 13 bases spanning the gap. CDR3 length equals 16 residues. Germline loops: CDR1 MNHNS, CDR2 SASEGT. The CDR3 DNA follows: TGTGCCAGCAGTGCAGGGGGGATCCTAGCCAAAAACATTCAGTACTTC. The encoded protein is CASSAGGILAKNIQYF.

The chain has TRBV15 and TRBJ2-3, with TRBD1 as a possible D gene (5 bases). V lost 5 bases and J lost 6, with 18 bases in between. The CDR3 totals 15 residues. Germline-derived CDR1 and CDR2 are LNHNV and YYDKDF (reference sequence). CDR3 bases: TGTGCCACCAGCGCCCGGCCCCAAGGGGCGGATACGCAGTATTTT. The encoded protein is CATSARPQGADTQYF. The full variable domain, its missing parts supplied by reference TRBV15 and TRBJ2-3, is DAMVIQNPRYQVTQFGKPVTLSCSQTLNHNVMYWYQQKSSQAPKLLFHYYDKDFNNEADTPDNFQSRRPNTSFCFLDIRSPGLGDTAMYLCATSARPQGADTQYFGPGTRLTVL.

CDR3 sequence: CASSFQTGEFSPLHF. DNA of the CDR3: TGTGCCAGCAGCTTCCAGACAGGGGAGTTCTCACCCCTCCACTTT. The V call is TRBV7-2, the J call TRBJ1-6; 8 nucleotides align to TRBD1. The CDR3 runs 15 residues. Germline CDR1 is SGHTA and CDR2 is FQGNSA. With 3 bases clipped from V and 10 bases from J, the junction kept 8 bases outside the gene matches.

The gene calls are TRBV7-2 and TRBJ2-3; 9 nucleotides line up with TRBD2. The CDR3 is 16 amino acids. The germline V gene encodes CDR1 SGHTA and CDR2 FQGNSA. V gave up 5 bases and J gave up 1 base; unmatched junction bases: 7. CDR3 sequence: CASSPRGLAGTDTQYF. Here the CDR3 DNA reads TGTGCCAGCAGCCCCAGGGGACTAGCAGGCACAGATACGCAGTATTTT.

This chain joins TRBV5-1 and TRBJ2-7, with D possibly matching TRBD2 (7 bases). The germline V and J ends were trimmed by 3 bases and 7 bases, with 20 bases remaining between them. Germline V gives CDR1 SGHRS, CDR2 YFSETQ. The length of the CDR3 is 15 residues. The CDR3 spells CASSSLGGELLEQYF. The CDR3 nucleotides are TGCGCCAGCAGCTCCCTAGGGGGGGAACTTTTAGAGCAGTACTTC.

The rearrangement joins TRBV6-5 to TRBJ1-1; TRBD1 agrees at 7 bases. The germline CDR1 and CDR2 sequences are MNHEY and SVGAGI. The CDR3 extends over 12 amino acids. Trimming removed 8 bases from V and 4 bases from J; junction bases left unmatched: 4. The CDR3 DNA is TGTGCCAGCTCCCAGGGGGGCACTGAAGCTTTCTTT. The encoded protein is CASSQGGTEAFF.

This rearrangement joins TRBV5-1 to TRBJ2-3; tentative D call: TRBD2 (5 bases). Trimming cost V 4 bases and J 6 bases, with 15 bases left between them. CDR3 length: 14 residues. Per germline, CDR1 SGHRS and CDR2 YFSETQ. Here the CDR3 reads CASSAGIVGDTQYF. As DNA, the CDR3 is TGCGCCAGCAGCGCGGGTATCGTGGGGGATACGCAGTATTTT.

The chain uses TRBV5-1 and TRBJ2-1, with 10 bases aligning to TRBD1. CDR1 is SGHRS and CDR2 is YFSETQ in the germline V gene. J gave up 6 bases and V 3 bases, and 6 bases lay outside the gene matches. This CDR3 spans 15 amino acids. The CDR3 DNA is TGCGCCAGCAGCTCCTGGGACAGGGGATTCAATGAGCAGTTCTTC. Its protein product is CASSSWDRGFNEQFF.

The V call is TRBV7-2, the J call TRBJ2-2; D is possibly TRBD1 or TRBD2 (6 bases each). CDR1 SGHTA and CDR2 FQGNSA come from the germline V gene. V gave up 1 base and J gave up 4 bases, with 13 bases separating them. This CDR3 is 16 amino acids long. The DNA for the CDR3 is TGTGCCAGCAGCTTAGTGGCGGGACAAAGCACCGGGGAGCTGTTTTTT. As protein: CASSLVAGQSTGELFF. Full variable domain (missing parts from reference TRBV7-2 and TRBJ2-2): GAGVSQSPSNKVTEKGKDVELRCDPISGHTALYWYRQSLGQGLEFLIYFQGNSAPDKSGLPSDRFSAERTGGSVSTLTIQRTQQEDSAVYLCASSLVAGQSTGELFFGEGSRLTVL.

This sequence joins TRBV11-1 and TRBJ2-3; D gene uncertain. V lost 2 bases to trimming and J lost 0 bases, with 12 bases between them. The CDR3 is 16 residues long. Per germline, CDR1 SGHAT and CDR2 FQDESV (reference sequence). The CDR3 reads CASSLSQSSSTDTQYF. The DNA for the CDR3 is TGTGCCAGCAGCTTATCACAGAGTTCTAGCACAGATACGCAGTATTTT.

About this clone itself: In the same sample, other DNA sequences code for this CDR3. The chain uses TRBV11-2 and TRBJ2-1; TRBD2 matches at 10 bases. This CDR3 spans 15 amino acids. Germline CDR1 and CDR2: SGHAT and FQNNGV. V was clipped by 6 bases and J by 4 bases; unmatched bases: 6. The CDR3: CASSLTSGEYNEQFF. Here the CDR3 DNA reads TGTGCCAGCAGTTTAACTAGCGGGGAATACAATGAGCAGTTCTTC.